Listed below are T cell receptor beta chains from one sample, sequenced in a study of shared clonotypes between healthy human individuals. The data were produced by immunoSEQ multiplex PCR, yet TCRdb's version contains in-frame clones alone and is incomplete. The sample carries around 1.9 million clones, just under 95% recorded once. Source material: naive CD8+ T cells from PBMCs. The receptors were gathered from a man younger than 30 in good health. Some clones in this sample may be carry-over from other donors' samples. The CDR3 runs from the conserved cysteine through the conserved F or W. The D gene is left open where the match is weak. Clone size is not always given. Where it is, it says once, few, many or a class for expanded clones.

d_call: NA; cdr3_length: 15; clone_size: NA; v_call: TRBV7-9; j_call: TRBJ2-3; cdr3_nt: TGTGCCAGCACCCTAACCGCGGTGAGCACAGATACGCAGTATTTT; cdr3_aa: CASTLTAVSTDTQYF
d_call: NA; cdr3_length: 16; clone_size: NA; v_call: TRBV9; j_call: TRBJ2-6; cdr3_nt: TGTGCCAGCAGCCTCGACAGGAACTCTGGGGCCAACGTCCTGACTTTC; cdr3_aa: CASSLDRNSGANVLTF
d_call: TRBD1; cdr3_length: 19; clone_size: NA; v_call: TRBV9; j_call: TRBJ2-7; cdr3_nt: TGTGCCAGCAGCGACCATATATCCGAGGGGGCAGGGCTAGGCTACGAGCAGTACTTC; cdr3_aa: CASSDHISEGAGLGYEQYF
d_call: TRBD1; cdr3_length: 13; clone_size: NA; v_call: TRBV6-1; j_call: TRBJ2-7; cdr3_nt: TGTGCCAGCAGCGACAGGGGGACCTACGAGCAGTACTTC; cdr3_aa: CASSDRGTYEQYF
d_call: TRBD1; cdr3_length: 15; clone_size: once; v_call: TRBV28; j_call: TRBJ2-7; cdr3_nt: TGTGCCAGCAGCTCTGGACAGGGCGGTTCCTACGAGCAGTACTTC; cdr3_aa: CASSSGQGGSYEQYF
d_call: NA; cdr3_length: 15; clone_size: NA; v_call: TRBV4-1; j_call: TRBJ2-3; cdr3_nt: TGCGCCAGCAGCCAAGAGAGCCTTGGCACAGATACGCAGTATTTT; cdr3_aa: CASSQESLGTDTQYF
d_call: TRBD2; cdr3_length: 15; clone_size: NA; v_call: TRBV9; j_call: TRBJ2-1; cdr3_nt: TGTGCCAGCAGCCGGCGACTAGCGGGGTACAATGAGCAGTTCTTC; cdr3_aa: CASSRRLAGYNEQFF
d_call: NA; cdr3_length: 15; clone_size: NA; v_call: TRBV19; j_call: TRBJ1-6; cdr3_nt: TGTGCCAGTAGTACCTCAGGCTCCGGGAATTCACCCCTCCACTTT; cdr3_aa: CASSTSGSGNSPLHF
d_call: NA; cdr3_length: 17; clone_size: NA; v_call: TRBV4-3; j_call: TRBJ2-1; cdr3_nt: TGCGCCAGCAGCCAAGGGCCCCGCGGCAGCTCCTACAATGAGCAGTTCTTC; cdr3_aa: CASSQGPRGSSYNEQFF
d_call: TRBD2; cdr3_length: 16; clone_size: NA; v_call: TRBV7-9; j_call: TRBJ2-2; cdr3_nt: TGTGCCAGCAGCTCGGGACTAGCGGAGAACACCGGGGAGCTGTTTTTT; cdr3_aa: CASSSGLAENTGELFF
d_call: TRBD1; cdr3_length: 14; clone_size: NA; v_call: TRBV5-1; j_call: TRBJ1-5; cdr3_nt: TGCGCCAGCAGACAGGACAGGGGCGATCAGCCCCAGCATTTT; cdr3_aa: CASRQDRGDQPQHF
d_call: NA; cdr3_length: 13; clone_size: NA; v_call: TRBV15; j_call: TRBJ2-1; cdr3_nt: TGTGCCACCTCGATCCTCTCCGGGAATGAGCAGTTCTTC; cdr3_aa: CATSILSGNEQFF
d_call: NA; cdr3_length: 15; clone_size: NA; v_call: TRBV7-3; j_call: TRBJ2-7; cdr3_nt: TGTGCCAGCAGCTTAACGTCAGGCAGGACCTACGAGCAGTACTTC; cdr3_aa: CASSLTSGRTYEQYF
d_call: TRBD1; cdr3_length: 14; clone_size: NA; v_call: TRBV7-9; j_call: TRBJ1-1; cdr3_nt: TGTGCCAGCAGCTCGGGACAGATGAACACTGAAGCTTTCTTT; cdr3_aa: CASSSGQMNTEAFF
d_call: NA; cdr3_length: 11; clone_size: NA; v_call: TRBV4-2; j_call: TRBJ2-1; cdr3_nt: TGTGCCAGCAGCCAGGGGACGGAGCAGTTCTTC; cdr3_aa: CASSQGTEQFF
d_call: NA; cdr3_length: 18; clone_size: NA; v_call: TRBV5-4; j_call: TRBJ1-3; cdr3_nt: TGTGCCAGCAGCTTGGGAGGGCTCGCCCCAGAGTCTGGAAACACCATATATTTT; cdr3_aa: CASSLGGLAPESGNTIYF
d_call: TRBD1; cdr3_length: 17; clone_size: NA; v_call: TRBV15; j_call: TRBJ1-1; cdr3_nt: TGTGCCACCAGCAGACAAATCGAACCCCCACAGGGGACTGAAGCTTTCTTT; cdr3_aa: CATSRQIEPPQGTEAFF
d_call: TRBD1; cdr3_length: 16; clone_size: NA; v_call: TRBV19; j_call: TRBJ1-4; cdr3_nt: TGTGCCAGTAGCCAGGACAGGGAAAATCCTAATGAAAAACTGTTTTTT; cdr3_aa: CASSQDRENPNEKLFF
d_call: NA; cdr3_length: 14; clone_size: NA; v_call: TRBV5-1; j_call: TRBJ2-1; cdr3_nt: TGCGCCAGCAGCTTGGGAATGGGCTACAATGAGCAGTTCTTC; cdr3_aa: CASSLGMGYNEQFF
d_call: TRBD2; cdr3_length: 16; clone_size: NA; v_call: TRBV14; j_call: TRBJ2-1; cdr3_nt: TGTGCCAGCAGCCGACGGCCCGGGGGGTCCTACAATGAGCAGTTCTTC; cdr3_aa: CASSRRPGGSYNEQFF